This T cell receptor beta chain stems from a study of molecular identifiers for immune sequencing clone quantification. Bulk TCR libraries were made with methods that had been previously described and with listed TCR primers. TCRdb fed the PCR reads into MiXCR, producing one record per CDR3 protein. The table lists over 35,000 distinct CDR3 sequences, roughly 24% of them singletons, with just under 1% in the top ten. A remark on this clonotype: A much larger clone lies a single base off, so this may be a read error.

Germline CDR1 and CDR2: SGHVS and FQNEAQ. CDR3 length: 15 residues. The TCR originated in a human donor in good health. Some libraries in this study had Jurkat cell RNA spiked in. The sample was naive CD8+ T cells from blood, with Jurkat cell RNA spiked in. The subset: FACS-sorted CD8+CD4-CCR7+CD45RA+ naive T cells. The gene calls are TRBV7-8 and TRBJ2-3; 8 bases are shared with TRBD1. In nucleotides, the CDR3 is TGTGCCAGCTCACAGGGGGTCGGGAGCACAGATGCGCAGTATTTT. Protein sequence: CASSQGVGSTDAQYF.